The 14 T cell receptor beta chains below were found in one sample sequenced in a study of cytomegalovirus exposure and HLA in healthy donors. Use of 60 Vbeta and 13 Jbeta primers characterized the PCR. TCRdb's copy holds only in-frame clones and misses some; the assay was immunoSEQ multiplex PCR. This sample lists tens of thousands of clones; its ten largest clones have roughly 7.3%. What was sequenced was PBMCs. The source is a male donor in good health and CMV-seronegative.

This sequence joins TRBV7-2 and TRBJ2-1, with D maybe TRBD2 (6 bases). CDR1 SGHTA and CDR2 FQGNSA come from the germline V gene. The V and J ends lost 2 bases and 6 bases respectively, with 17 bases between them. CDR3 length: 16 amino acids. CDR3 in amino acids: CASSLTSTRPFNEQFF. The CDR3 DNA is TGTGCCAGCAGCTTAACTAGCACCCGCCCCTTCAATGAGCAGTTCTTC.

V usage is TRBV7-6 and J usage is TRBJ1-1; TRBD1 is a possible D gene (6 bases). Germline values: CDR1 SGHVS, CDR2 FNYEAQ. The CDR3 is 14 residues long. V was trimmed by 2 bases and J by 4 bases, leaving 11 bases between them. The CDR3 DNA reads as TGTGCCAGCAGCTTACAGGGGAAAGTCACTGAAGCTTTCTTT. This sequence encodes CASSLQGKVTEAFF.

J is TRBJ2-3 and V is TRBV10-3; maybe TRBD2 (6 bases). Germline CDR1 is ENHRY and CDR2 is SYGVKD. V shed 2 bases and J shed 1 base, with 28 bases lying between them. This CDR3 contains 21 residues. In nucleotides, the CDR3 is TGTGCCATCAGTGAGGTTTTTATGGGACTCGGGCGTGGCCGGCGCACAGATACGCAGTATTTT. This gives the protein CAISEVFMGLGRGRRTDTQYF.

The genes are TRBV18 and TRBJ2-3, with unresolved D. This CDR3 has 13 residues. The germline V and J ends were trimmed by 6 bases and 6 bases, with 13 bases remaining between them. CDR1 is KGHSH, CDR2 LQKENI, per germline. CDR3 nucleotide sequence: TGTGCCAGCTCGACCGGAGCTGGCGATACGCAGTATTTT. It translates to CASSTGAGDTQYF.

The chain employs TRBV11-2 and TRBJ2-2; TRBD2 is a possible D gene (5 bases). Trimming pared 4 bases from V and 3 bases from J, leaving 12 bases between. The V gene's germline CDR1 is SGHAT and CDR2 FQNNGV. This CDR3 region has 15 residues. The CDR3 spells CASSYKLGDTGELFF. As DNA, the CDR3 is TGTGCCAGCAGCTACAAACTCGGGGACACCGGGGAGCTGTTTTTT.

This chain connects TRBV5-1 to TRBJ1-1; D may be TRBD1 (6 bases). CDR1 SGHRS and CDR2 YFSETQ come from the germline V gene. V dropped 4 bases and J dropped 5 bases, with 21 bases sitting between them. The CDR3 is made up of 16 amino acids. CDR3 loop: CASSISGAQVGTEAFF. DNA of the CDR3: TGCGCCAGCAGCATCTCAGGGGCGCAGGTTGGGACTGAAGCTTTCTTT.

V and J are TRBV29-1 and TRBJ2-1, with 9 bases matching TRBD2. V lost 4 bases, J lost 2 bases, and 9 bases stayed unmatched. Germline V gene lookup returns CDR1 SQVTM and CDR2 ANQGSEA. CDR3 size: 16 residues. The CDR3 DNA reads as TGCAGCGTTGTCTGGGGGGGCGGGAGGGCCTACAATGAGCAGTTCTTC. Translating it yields CSVVWGGGRAYNEQFF.

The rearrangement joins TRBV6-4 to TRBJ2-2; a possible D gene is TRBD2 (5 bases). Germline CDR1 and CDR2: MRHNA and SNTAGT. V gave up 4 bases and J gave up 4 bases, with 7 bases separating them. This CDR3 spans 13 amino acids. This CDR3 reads CASSVSGTGELFF. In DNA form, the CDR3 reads TGTGCCAGCAGTGTAAGCGGCACCGGGGAGCTGTTTTTT.

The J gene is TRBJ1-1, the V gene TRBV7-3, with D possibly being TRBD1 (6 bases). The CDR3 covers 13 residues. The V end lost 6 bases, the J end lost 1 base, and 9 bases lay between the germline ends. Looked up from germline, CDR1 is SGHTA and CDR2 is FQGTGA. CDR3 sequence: CASRMDRNTEAFF. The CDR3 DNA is TGTGCCAGCAGGATGGACAGGAACACTGAAGCTTTCTTT.

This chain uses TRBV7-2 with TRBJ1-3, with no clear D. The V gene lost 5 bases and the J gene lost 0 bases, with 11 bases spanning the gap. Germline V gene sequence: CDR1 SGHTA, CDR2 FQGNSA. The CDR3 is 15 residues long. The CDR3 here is CASSLTGDSGNTIYF. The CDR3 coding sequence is TGTGCCAGCAGCCTAACGGGAGACTCTGGAAACACCATATATTTT.

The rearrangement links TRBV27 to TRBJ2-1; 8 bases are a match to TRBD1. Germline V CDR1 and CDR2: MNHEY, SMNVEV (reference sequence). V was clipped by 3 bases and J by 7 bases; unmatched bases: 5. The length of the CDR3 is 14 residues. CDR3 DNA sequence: TGTGCCAGCAGTTTGTTCACAGGGGGGAATGAGCAGTTCTTC. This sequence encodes CASSLFTGGNEQFF.

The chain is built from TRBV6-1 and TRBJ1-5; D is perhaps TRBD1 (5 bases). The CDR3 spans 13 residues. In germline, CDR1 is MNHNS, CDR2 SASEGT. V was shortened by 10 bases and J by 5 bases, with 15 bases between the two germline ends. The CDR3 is CATGRGDYQPQHF. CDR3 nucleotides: TGTGCCACTGGGCGGGGGGATTATCAGCCCCAGCATTTT.

CDR3 protein: CASRQGVYNEQFF. CDR3 bases: TGTGCCAGCAGACAGGGCGTATACAATGAGCAGTTCTTC. This sequence joins TRBV6-6 and TRBJ2-1; TRBD1 might be the D (6 bases). Germline V lookup: CDR1 MNHNY, CDR2 SVGAGI (reference sequence). The CDR3 sequence is 13 residues long. V lost 6 bases and J 4 bases, leaving 10 bases between the germline ends.

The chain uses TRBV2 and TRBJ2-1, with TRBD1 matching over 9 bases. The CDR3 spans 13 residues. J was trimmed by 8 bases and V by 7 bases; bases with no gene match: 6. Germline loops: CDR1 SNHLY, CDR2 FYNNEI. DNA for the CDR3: TGTGCCAGCAAGAAACAGGGGGCCCATGAGCAGTTCTTC. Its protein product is CASKKQGAHEQFF.